The 13 T cell receptor beta chains listed next were all sequenced from one sample in a study of glioma-infiltrating T cells. Amplification of TCR alpha and beta CDR3 regions from RNA used iRepertoire nested multiplex PCR. TCRdb passed the multiplex PCR reads through MiXCR, listing each CDR3 protein once. There are about 130,000 distinct CDR3 sequences in the sample; under 30% occur only once, and 27% lies in the top ten. The material sequenced was glioma tissue, nonneoplastic brain tissue, or PBMCs (not recorded which). The receptors derive from a human donor with low-grade glioma or glioblastoma, undergoing nonglioma brain surgery, or in good health (not recorded which).

The chain employs TRBV27 and TRBJ2-2; perhaps TRBD2 as D (5 bases). Trimming took 6 bases from V and 2 from J, leaving 13 bases between them. The germline V gene has CDR1 MNHEY and CDR2 SMNVEV (reference sequence). The length of the CDR3 is 15 residues. The CDR3 bases are TGTGCCAGCAGCTTGGTGGCGGGCAACACCGGGGAGCTGTTTTTT. This codes for CASSLVAGNTGELFF.

This clonotype was counted ten times or more. V usage is TRBV20-1 and J usage is TRBJ1-5; TRBD1 agrees at 10 bases. The CDR3 is made up of 15 amino acids. After removal of 6 bases from V and 3 bases from J, the junction contained 8 bases not matched to a gene. CDR1 is DFQATT and CDR2 is SNEGSKA in the germline V gene (reference sequence). CDR3 protein: CSAHRQGANNQPQHF. CDR3 bases: TGCAGTGCACATCGACAGGGGGCGAACAATCAGCCCCAGCATTTT.

V usage is TRBV28 and J usage is TRBJ2-1, with 7 bases fitting TRBD2. CDR3 length: 15 amino acids. Germline V CDR1 and CDR2: MDHEN, SYDVKM. J gave up 4 bases and V 3 bases, and 6 bases lay outside the gene matches. The CDR3 sequence: CASSLRDYQYNEQFF. In DNA, the CDR3 is TGTGCCAGCAGTTTGCGGGACTACCAATACAATGAGCAGTTCTTC.

This clonotype was recorded a few times. The chain recombines TRBV20-1 with TRBJ1-1; D might be TRBD1 (5 bases). The germline CDR1 and CDR2 sequences are DFQATT and SNEGSKA (reference sequence). The CDR3 runs 15 residues. Trimming took off 0 bases at V and 3 bases at J, with 14 bases between the two ends. This CDR3 reads CSARDFGGGDTEAFF. DNA for the CDR3: TGCAGTGCTAGAGATTTCGGGGGAGGGGACACTGAAGCTTTCTTT.

This clonotype turned up a few times. The J gene is TRBJ2-3, the V gene TRBV18; D possibly corresponds to TRBD1 (6 bases). CDR1 KGHSH and CDR2 LQKENI come from the germline V gene. The CDR3 contains 14 residues. Deletions cut 6 bases from V and 4 bases from J, with 14 bases between. The CDR3 sequence is CASSLGTSSDTQYF. In DNA form, the CDR3 reads TGTGCCAGCTCTCTAGGGACATCGTCAGATACGCAGTATTTT.

In its sample, this clonotype was seen many times. V gene TRBV28 combines with J gene TRBJ2-7; D is uncertain. This CDR3 contains 11 residues. Per the germline V gene, CDR1 is MDHEN and CDR2 is SYDVKM. V gave up 4 bases and J gave up 6 bases, with 7 bases separating them. CDR3 in DNA: TGTGCCAGCAGTTCCCCCCCCGAGCAGTACGTC. Translated, it gives CASSSPPEQYV.

The chain has TRBV28 and TRBJ1-4; TRBD1 might be the D (5 bases). CDR1 is MDHEN, CDR2 SYDVKM, per germline. The V gene lost 4 bases and the J gene lost 5 bases, with 17 bases spanning the gap. This CDR3 has 16 amino acids. CDR3 residues: CASSSLGGGANEKLFF. For the CDR3, the DNA is TGTGCCAGCAGTTCCCTGGGGGGAGGCGCAAATGAAAAACTGTTTTTT.

With regard to this clonotype: A much larger clone differs from this one at a single base, so this may be a read error. The chain carries TRBV20-1 and TRBJ2-5, with 7 bases aligning to TRBD2. Germline loops: CDR1 DFQATT, CDR2 SNEGSKA (reference sequence). The CDR3 covers 18 residues. The CDR3 here is CSAPWLAEIATGLETKYF. DNA for the CDR3: TGCAGTGCGCCGTGGCTAGCGGAGATTGCAACGGGGTTAGAGACCAAGTACTTC.

This clonotype was counted between two and nine times. This chain links TRBV4-2 with TRBJ2-1, with D possibly matching TRBD2 (6 bases). Germline lookup yields CDR1 LGHNA and CDR2 YNFKEQ. Trimming shortened V by 0 bases and J by 0 bases, and 6 bases separated the two germline ends. CDR3 length: 15 amino acids. CDR3 loop: CASSQETSSYNEQFF. The CDR3 nucleotides read TGTGCCAGCAGCCAAGAGACTAGCTCCTACAATGAGCAGTTCTTC.

This chain connects TRBV7-2 to TRBJ2-1; 9 nucleotides align to TRBD1. With 1 base clipped from V and 9 bases from J, the junction kept 1 base outside the gene matches. The CDR3 is 13 residues long. Germline-derived CDR1 and CDR2 are SGHTA and FQGNSA. The CDR3 sequence: CASSLGQGGEQFF. The CDR3 bases are TGTGCCAGCAGCTTAGGACAGGGGGGTGAGCAGTTCTTC.

This clonotype was found a few times. This chain links TRBV4-1 with TRBJ2-5; D tentatively fits TRBD1 or TRBD2 (5 bases each). The V end lost 4 bases, the J end lost 5 bases, and 17 bases lay between the germline ends. The CDR3 consists of 15 residues. Germline-derived CDR1 and CDR2 are MGHRA and YSYEKL. Here the CDR3 DNA reads TGCGCCAGCAGCCTCCGGGACCTCGGGGCGGAGACCCAGTACTTC. Protein product: CASSLRDLGAETQYF.

This clonotype was seen ten or more times. The chain uses TRBV28 and TRBJ1-5; D is perhaps TRBD1 (6 bases). CDR1 and CDR2 from the germline V gene are MDHEN and SYDVKM. This CDR3 is built from 16 residues. Trimming removed 2 bases at V and 2 bases at J, with 13 bases between. CDR3 bases: TGTGCCAGCAGTTTAAGGGGGGATGCTGGCAATCAGCCCCAGCATTTT. This translates into CASSLRGDAGNQPQHF.

This clonotype is judged medium-sized. The genes are TRBV28 and TRBJ1-1; D is undetermined. The V end was cut by 3 bases, the J end by 1 base, with 12 bases between. Germline V gives CDR1 MDHEN, CDR2 SYDVKM. This CDR3 comprises 15 residues. CDR3 in DNA: TGTGCCAGCAGTTTGGGTGCACGATCGAACACTGAAGCTTTCTTT. Protein: CASSLGARSNTEAFF.